This is a list of T cell receptor beta chains from one sample in a study of human T cells and chemical hapten exposure. TCRdb passed the RACE reads through MiXCR, listing each CDR3 protein once. The sample has tens of thousands of distinct CDR3 sequences; approximately 11% are singletons. The material was whole blood, obtained in connection with sensitization to the hapten diphenylcyclopropenone (DPC). These receptors came from a woman between 50 and 59 years old with alopecia areata. Some clones in this sample may be carry-over from other donors' samples. Both conserved end residues are part of each CDR3. The order of the fields is D gene, clone size, J gene, V gene, CDR3 protein, CDR3 DNA. A D gene is named only where the DNA matches it firmly. Clone size is stated in some rows and not others, as once, few, many or a class when expanded.

D gene: .; clone size: many; J gene: TRBJ1-2; V gene: TRBV27; CDR3 protein: CASRSGTQVFYGYTF; CDR3 DNA: TGTGCCAGCAGATCCGGGACCCAAGTCTTCTATGGCTACACCTTC
D gene: TRBD2; clone size: .; J gene: TRBJ2-7; V gene: TRBV11-1; CDR3 protein: CASSSAGGPAYEQYF; CDR3 DNA: TGTGCCAGCAGCTCCGCGGGAGGGCCGGCCTACGAGCAGTACTTC
D gene: .; clone size: many; J gene: TRBJ2-2; V gene: TRBV18; CDR3 protein: CASSPRQTNTGELFF; CDR3 DNA: TGTGCCAGCTCACCTCGACAGACGAACACCGGGGAGCTGTTTTTT
D gene: TRBD1; clone size: many; J gene: TRBJ2-5; V gene: TRBV20-1; CDR3 protein: CSAGGQGGQETQYF; CDR3 DNA: TGCAGTGCTGGGGGACAGGGAGGTCAAGAGACCCAGTACTTC
D gene: .; clone size: .; J gene: TRBJ2-1; V gene: TRBV3-1; CDR3 protein: CASSNQGGPNEQFF; CDR3 DNA: TGTGCCAGCAGCAATCAGGGGGGCCCGAATGAGCAGTTCTTC
D gene: .; clone size: .; J gene: TRBJ2-1; V gene: TRBV6-2/TRBV6-3; CDR3 protein: CASSWGPGNEQFF; CDR3 DNA: TGTGCCAGCAGTTGGGGCCCGGGCAATGAGCAGTTCTTC
D gene: .; clone size: .; J gene: TRBJ1-3; V gene: TRBV2; CDR3 protein: CASSLAPKSGNTIYF; CDR3 DNA: TGTGCCAGCAGTCTCGCCCCGAAGTCTGGAAACACCATATATTTT
D gene: .; clone size: many; J gene: TRBJ1-2; V gene: TRBV6-2/TRBV6-3; CDR3 protein: CASSYTGSYGYTF; CDR3 DNA: TGTGCCAGCAGTTATACAGGGTCCTATGGCTACACCTTC
D gene: TRBD1; clone size: few; J gene: TRBJ2-2; V gene: TRBV10-3; CDR3 protein: CAISGGQAGTGELFF; CDR3 DNA: TGTGCCATCAGTGGTGGACAGGCCGGCACCGGGGAGCTGTTTTTT
D gene: .; clone size: few; J gene: TRBJ2-1; V gene: TRBV24-1; CDR3 protein: CATSDPRGSNEQFF; CDR3 DNA: TGTGCCACCAGTGATCCGCGGGGCTCCAATGAGCAGTTCTTC
D gene: TRBD1; clone size: few; J gene: TRBJ1-5; V gene: TRBV4-2; CDR3 protein: CASSRDRTLSNQPQHF; CDR3 DNA: TGTGCCAGCAGCCGGGACAGGACTTTAAGCAATCAGCCCCAGCATTTT
D gene: .; clone size: few; J gene: TRBJ2-2; V gene: TRBV12-3/TRBV12-4; CDR3 protein: CASSWGTGELFF; CDR3 DNA: TGTGCCAGCAGTTGGGGCACCGGGGAGCTGTTTTTT
D gene: .; clone size: few; J gene: TRBJ2-7; V gene: TRBV28; CDR3 protein: CASSFAGPKKGYEQYF; CDR3 DNA: TGTGCCAGCAGTTTTGCTGGTCCCAAGAAGGGGTACGAGCAGTACTTC
D gene: TRBD1; clone size: few; J gene: TRBJ2-7; V gene: TRBV6-5; CDR3 protein: CASSRQGTEQYF; CDR3 DNA: TGTGCCAGCAGCCGACAGGGGACGGAGCAGTACTTC
D gene: TRBD1; clone size: .; J gene: TRBJ2-7; V gene: TRBV6-2/TRBV6-3; CDR3 protein: CASSPNRDRPYEQYF; CDR3 DNA: TGTGCCAGCAGTCCGAACCGGGACAGACCCTACGAGCAGTACTTC
D gene: .; clone size: many; J gene: TRBJ2-1; V gene: TRBV21-1; CDR3 protein: CASSKSRDTPLGQFF; CDR3 DNA: TGTGCCAGCAGCAAGTCCCGGGACACTCCGTTGGGGCAGTTCTTC
D gene: .; clone size: .; J gene: TRBJ2-7; V gene: TRBV4-1; CDR3 protein: CASSHHPTGTDYEQYF; CDR3 DNA: TGCGCCAGCAGCCATCACCCTACAGGGACGGATTACGAGCAGTACTTC
D gene: TRBD1; clone size: .; J gene: TRBJ2-1; V gene: TRBV30; CDR3 protein: CARGTGLYNEQFF; CDR3 DNA: TGTGCCCGCGGGACAGGGCTATACAATGAGCAGTTCTTC
D gene: .; clone size: many; J gene: TRBJ2-1; V gene: TRBV5-1; CDR3 protein: CASSLYEMHEQFF; CDR3 DNA: TGCGCCAGCAGCTTGTATGAGATGCATGAGCAGTTCTTC
D gene: TRBD1; clone size: few; J gene: TRBJ2-1; V gene: TRBV11-1; CDR3 protein: CASSLWDRTYNEQFF; CDR3 DNA: TGTGCCAGCAGCTTATGGGACAGGACCTACAATGAGCAGTTCTTC
D gene: TRBD2; clone size: many; J gene: TRBJ2-5; V gene: TRBV20-1; CDR3 protein: CSARNPAGGQETQYF; CDR3 DNA: TGCAGTGCTAGGAATCCAGCGGGGGGCCAAGAGACCCAGTACTTC
D gene: .; clone size: few; J gene: TRBJ1-1; V gene: TRBV4-2; CDR3 protein: CASSQVKREPEAFF; CDR3 DNA: TGTGCCAGCAGCCAAGTGAAAAGGGAACCTGAAGCTTTCTTT
D gene: .; clone size: many; J gene: TRBJ2-2; V gene: TRBV28; CDR3 protein: CASSSNPTGELFF; CDR3 DNA: TGTGCCAGCAGTTCTAATCCTACCGGGGAGCTGTTTTTT
D gene: TRBD2; clone size: many; J gene: TRBJ2-3; V gene: TRBV6-6; CDR3 protein: CASSPRGRETDTQYF; CDR3 DNA: TGTGCCAGCAGTCCCCGGGGGAGGGAGACAGATACGCAGTATTTT
D gene: .; clone size: few; J gene: TRBJ2-7; V gene: TRBV10-1; CDR3 protein: CASSVTGARLYEQYF; CDR3 DNA: TGCGCCAGCAGTGTTACAGGAGCCCGCCTCTACGAGCAGTACTTC
D gene: .; clone size: few; J gene: TRBJ2-1; V gene: TRBV3-1; CDR3 protein: CASSLRMNNEQFF; CDR3 DNA: TGTGCCAGCAGCCTAAGAATGAACAATGAGCAGTTCTTC
D gene: .; clone size: .; J gene: TRBJ2-3; V gene: TRBV28; CDR3 protein: CASNTRRSTDTQYF; CDR3 DNA: TGTGCCAGCAATACTAGGCGCAGCACAGATACGCAGTATTTT
D gene: TRBD2; clone size: many; J gene: TRBJ2-2; V gene: TRBV27; CDR3 protein: CASRFQGVPAGGPRTGELFF; CDR3 DNA: TGTGCCAGCAGATTTCAGGGGGTCCCTGCGGGAGGGCCTCGGACCGGGGAGCTGTTTTTT
D gene: TRBD1; clone size: .; J gene: TRBJ1-1; V gene: TRBV7-3; CDR3 protein: CASSSSGGMNTEAFF; CDR3 DNA: TGTGCCAGCAGCTCGTCAGGGGGCATGAACACTGAAGCTTTCTTT